This record looks at one TCR beta chain sequence and its context. As yet, its antigen is unknown. This CDR3 contains 15 residues. Trimming pared 5 bases from V and 12 bases from J, leaving 25 bases between. Germline CDR1 LNHDA, CDR2 SQIVND (reference sequence). This entry belongs to a study of T cells in localized non-small cell lung cancer. The study's findings and limits: The highest T cell clonality was in uninvolved adjacent lung, above tumor. A median of around 60 clones ranked among the top 100 in tumor appeared in adjacent lung. Longer overall survival accompanied higher blood T cell density.

The data were produced by immunoSEQ multiplex PCR, yet TCRdb's version contains in-frame clones alone and is incomplete. The sample records 55,000 to 75,000 clones, 91% being singletons. This chain uses TRBV19 with TRBJ1-1; maybe TRBD1 (6 bases). The sequence was obtained from a man aged 40 to 75 with stage I lung adenocarcinoma. Here the sequenced sample was peripheral blood, taken before any cancer treatment. The CDR3 spells CASSGRGGNTGESFF. The CDR3 DNA reads TGTGCCAGTAGTGGACGGGGGGGCAACACTGGGGAATCTTTCTTT.